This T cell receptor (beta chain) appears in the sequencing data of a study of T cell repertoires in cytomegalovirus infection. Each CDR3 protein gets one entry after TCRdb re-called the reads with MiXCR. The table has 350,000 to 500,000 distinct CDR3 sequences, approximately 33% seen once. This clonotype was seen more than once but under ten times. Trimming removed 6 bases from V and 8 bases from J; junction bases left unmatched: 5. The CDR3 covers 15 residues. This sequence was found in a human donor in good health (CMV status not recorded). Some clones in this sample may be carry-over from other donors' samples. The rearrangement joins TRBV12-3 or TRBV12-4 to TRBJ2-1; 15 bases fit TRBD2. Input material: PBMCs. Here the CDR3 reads CASRDGTSGGHEQFF. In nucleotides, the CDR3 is TGTGCCAGCAGGGACGGGACTAGCGGGGGGCATGAGCAGTTCTTC.